The 27 T cell receptor beta chains reported below all come from one sample, sequenced in a study of cytomegalovirus exposure and HLA in healthy donors. Assay: immunoSEQ multiplex PCR; the TCRdb copy retains only in-frame clones and omits some. Of about 180,000 clones listed, more than 75% are singletons. The sample taken for sequencing was PBMCs. The receptors here all came from a man younger than 35 in good health and CMV-seropositive.

This chain uses TRBV6-6 with TRBJ1-2; 9 nucleotides agree with TRBD1. CDR1 MNHNY and CDR2 SVGAGI come from the germline V gene (reference sequence). The CDR3 spans 14 residues. Germline trimming cut 6 bases from V and 5 bases from J; bases unmatched to any gene: 7. The CDR3 here is CASSLQGARYGYTF. The CDR3 region has the DNA TGTGCCAGCAGCCTACAGGGGGCTCGGTATGGCTACACCTTC.

The rearrangement joins TRBV4-1 to TRBJ1-1; no definite D call. V was cut by 1 base and J by 0 bases, with 12 bases left in between. Germline CDR1 is MGHRA and CDR2 is YSYEKL. This CDR3 comprises 16 residues. CDR3 bases: TGCGCCAGCAGCCAAGGGTCGGATAGCATGAACACTGAAGCTTTCTTT. This translates into CASSQGSDSMNTEAFF.

The V call is TRBV19, the J call TRBJ1-4, with a tentative D call TRBD1 (6 bases). The V end was cut by 2 bases, the J end by 0 bases, with 10 bases between. Per germline, CDR1 LNHDA and CDR2 SQIVND (reference sequence). The CDR3 spans 16 residues. CDR3: CASSITGRTTNEKLFF. CDR3 sequence (DNA): TGTGCCAGTAGTATAACAGGGCGGACAACTAATGAAAAACTGTTTTTT.

The rearrangement joins TRBV2 to TRBJ1-2; TRBD1 matches at 7 bases. The CDR3 has 15 residues. V was pared by 7 bases and J by 2 bases, with 10 bases of the junction left unmatched. Germline CDR1 and CDR2: SNHLY and FYNNEI. CDR3 coding DNA: TGTGCCAGCATACTATCCGGGACAGAGAACTATGGCTACACCTTC. Amino acid sequence: CASILSGTENYGYTF.

V gene TRBV4-3 combines with J gene TRBJ1-2; a possible D gene is TRBD1 (6 bases). Trimming pared 0 bases from V and 7 bases from J, leaving 15 bases between. Germline V gene lookup returns CDR1 LGHNA and CDR2 YSLEER. The CDR3 contains 15 residues. CDR3 in amino acids: CASSQDGDISSGYTF. DNA for the CDR3: TGCGCCAGCAGCCAAGATGGGGACATCTCAAGTGGCTACACCTTC.

The genes are TRBV4-3 and TRBJ1-2; D is unclear. The V end was cut by 5 bases, the J end by 4 bases, with 17 bases between. This CDR3 comprises 15 residues. The germline V gene has CDR1 LGHNA and CDR2 YSLEER. CDR3 residues: CASSWRLTGAYGYTF. CDR3 bases: TGCGCCAGCAGCTGGAGGCTTACCGGAGCCTATGGCTACACCTTC.

J is TRBJ1-6 and V is TRBV7-2; D not resolved. The length of the CDR3 is 13 residues. Germline V gene lookup returns CDR1 SGHTA and CDR2 FQGNSA. V lost 2 bases to trimming and J lost 15 bases, with 14 bases between them. The CDR3, as DNA: TGTGCCAGCAGCTTAAGTCAGCCTGGAGGCCTCCACTTT. It encodes CASSLSQPGGLHF. The entire variable domain, with the rest obtained from reference TRBV7-2 and TRBJ1-6, is as follows: GAGVSQSPSNKVTEKGKDVELRCDPISGHTALYWYRQSLGQGLEFLIYFQGNSAPDKSGLPSDRFSAERTGGSVSTLTIQRTQQEDSAVYLCASSLSQPGGLHFGNGTRLTVT.

The J gene is TRBJ1-1, the V gene TRBV25-1, with a possible D match to TRBD1 (6 bases). V lost 8 bases and J 0 bases, leaving 10 bases between the germline ends. Germline V gene lookup returns CDR1 MGHDK and CDR2 SYGVNS. The CDR3 extends over 13 amino acids. CDR3 nucleotides: TGTGCCAGCGTGGACAGAATGAACACTGAAGCTTTCTTT. Its translation is CASVDRMNTEAFF.

The table lists this clone with a count of one. This chain links TRBV9 with TRBJ2-1; D is possibly TRBD2 (5 bases). The CDR3 length is 16 residues. Deletions cut 4 bases from V and 4 bases from J, with 18 bases between. Germline V gene sequence: CDR1 SGDLS, CDR2 YYNGEE. The chain's CDR3 is CASSTSRSGKYNEQFF. Here the CDR3 DNA reads TGTGCCAGCAGCACCAGCCGGAGCGGAAAGTACAATGAGCAGTTCTTC.

A note on this clone: This same CDR3 is encoded by further DNA sequences in the sample. The rearrangement joins TRBV19 to TRBJ1-5, with D unresolved. From germline, CDR1 is LNHDA and CDR2 SQIVND (reference sequence). The CDR3 is 13 residues long. Trimming stripped 3 bases from V and 3 bases from J, with 6 bases between. This CDR3 is CASSIRDNQPQHF. The CDR3 DNA reads TGTGCCAGTAGTATCCGGGACAATCAGCCCCAGCATTTT.

This sequence joins TRBV25-1 and TRBJ1-1, with 10 bases identical to TRBD1. The CDR3 runs 14 residues. Trimming took 8 bases from V and 0 from J; bases not matched to a gene: 3. Germline CDR1 and CDR2: MGHDK and SYGVNS. The CDR3 DNA sequence: TGTGCCAGCGGGGGACAGGGGATGAACACTGAAGCTTTCTTT. Translating gives CASGGQGMNTEAFF.

The rearrangement uses TRBV7-6 and TRBJ1-1, with TRBD1 matching over 9 bases. Trimming cost V 5 bases and J 2 bases; bases outside gene matches: 3. This CDR3 region has 14 residues. CDR1 and CDR2 (germline): SGHVS, FNYEAQ. CDR3 coding DNA: TGTGCCAGCAGCGCGGGACAGGGCAACACTGAAGCTTTCTTT. Protein: CASSAGQGNTEAFF. Looking up the rest from reference TRBV7-6 and TRBJ1-1 gives the full variable domain: GAGVSQSPRYKVTKRGQDVALRCDPISGHVSLYWYRQALGQGPEFLTYFNYEAQQDKSGLPNDRFSAERPEGSISTLTIQRTEQRDSAMYRCASSAGQGNTEAFFGQGTRLTVV.

The chain uses TRBV6-5 and TRBJ2-1, with 10 bases identical to TRBD2. The V and J ends lost 5 bases and 4 bases, in that order; junction bases with no gene match: 5. CDR1 is MNHEY, CDR2 SVGAGI, per germline. This CDR3 spans 15 amino acids. The CDR3 loop reads CASSLLAGAYNEQFF. The DNA of the CDR3 is TGTGCCAGCAGTCTCCTAGCGGGAGCGTACAATGAGCAGTTCTTC.

The rearrangement uses TRBV18 and TRBJ1-2; D gene uncertain. V dropped 4 bases and J dropped 4 bases, with 10 bases sitting between them. The CDR3 loop spans 13 amino acids. The germline V gene has CDR1 KGHSH and CDR2 LQKENI. In nucleotides, the CDR3 is TGTGCCAGCTCACTAGATGAGGGCTATGGCTACACCTTC. Its protein is CASSLDEGYGYTF.

This clone turned up a few times. This chain joins TRBV5-1 and TRBJ2-7; D is uncertain. CDR1 and CDR2 (germline): SGHRS, YFSETQ. The V end lost 0 bases, the J end lost 3 bases, and 7 bases lay between the germline ends. The CDR3 spans 13 residues. The CDR3 DNA sequence: TGCGCCAGCAGCTTGGGGGCCAACTACGAGCAGTACTTC. It is translated as CASSLGANYEQYF.

The rearrangement joins TRBV30 to TRBJ2-4; D perhaps matches TRBD2 (5 bases). Germline loops: CDR1 GTSNPN, CDR2 SVGIG (reference sequence). The CDR3 spans 14 residues. V was trimmed by 1 base and J by 4 bases, leaving 11 bases between them. CDR3 sequence reads: CAWSEDSVKNIQYF. CDR3 DNA: TGTGCCTGGAGTGAAGATAGCGTAAAAAACATTCAGTACTTC. Together with reference TRBV30 and TRBJ2-4, the CDR3 gives the full variable domain: SQTIHQWPATLVQPVGSPLSLECTVEGTSNPNLYWYRQAAGRGLQLLFYSVGIGQISSEVPQNLSASRPQDRQFILSSKKLLLSDSGFYLCAWSEDSVKNIQYFGAGTRLSVL.

The V and J genes are TRBV9 and TRBJ2-6; TRBD1 matches at 8 bases. V shed 4 bases, J shed 4 bases, and the junction held 13 bases outside the gene matches. Germline CDR1 is SGDLS and CDR2 is YYNGEE. The CDR3 sequence is 18 residues long. The CDR3 spells CASSLHKDRVYGANVLTF. The DNA for the CDR3 is TGTGCCAGCAGCCTCCATAAGGACAGGGTATACGGGGCCAACGTCCTGACTTTC.

The chain is built from TRBV13 and TRBJ2-7; 8 bases line up with TRBD1. CDR1 PRHDT and CDR2 FYEKMQ come from the germline V gene (reference sequence). The CDR3 is made up of 15 amino acids. V shed 6 bases and J 0 bases; nucleotides not matched to a gene: 7. The CDR3 bases are TGTGCCAGCAGTCTGGGACAGGCGGCCTCCTACGAGCAGTACTTC. Translation: CASSLGQAASYEQYF.

The chain uses TRBV7-9 and TRBJ2-7; TRBD2 matches at 7 bases. The CDR3 extends over 14 amino acids. CDR1 is SEHNR and CDR2 is FQNEAQ in the germline V gene (reference sequence). V lost 1 base and J lost 6; bases outside the gene matches: 6. CDR3 residues: CASSLEWGEGEQYF. The CDR3 nucleotides are TGTGCCAGCAGCTTAGAATGGGGGGAGGGCGAGCAGTACTTC.

The chain couples TRBV11-2 to TRBJ2-1; TRBD2 is a possible D gene (6 bases). This CDR3 comprises 15 residues. Germline loops: CDR1 SGHAT, CDR2 FQNNGV. The V gene lost 7 bases and the J gene lost 11 bases, with 24 bases spanning the gap. The CDR3 nucleotides read TGTGCCAGCATCATCACACCCTTGGGGGGTGTAAAGCAGTTCTTC. It encodes CASIITPLGGVKQFF.

This clone was detected once. The rearrangement links TRBV7-2 to TRBJ1-2; D is undetermined. The ends were cut back, 4 bases at V and 1 base at J, with 4 bases in the middle. The CDR3 is 12 amino acids. Germline CDR1 is SGHTA and CDR2 is FQGNSA. CDR3 DNA: TGTGCCAGCAGCTCCAATAACTATGGCTACACCTTC. It translates to CASSSNNYGYTF.

The chain carries TRBV27 and TRBJ2-1, with D hard to call. V gave up 5 bases and J gave up 2 bases, with 13 bases separating them. The CDR3 extends over 15 amino acids. Germline V lookup: CDR1 MNHEY, CDR2 SMNVEV (reference sequence). The CDR3 sequence: CASSLSFRAYNEQFF. The CDR3 DNA is TGTGCCAGCAGTCTGTCCTTTAGAGCCTACAATGAGCAGTTCTTC.

This chain links TRBV7-3 with TRBJ2-7; TRBD2 might be the D (5 bases). V dropped 5 bases and J dropped 1 base, with 15 bases sitting between them. Germline CDR1 reads SGHTA; CDR2 reads FQGTGA. There are 15 residues in the CDR3. CDR3 amino acids: CASSPGLGKSYEQYF. CDR3 DNA sequence: TGTGCCAGCAGCCCCGGACTGGGGAAATCCTACGAGCAGTACTTC. The complete variable domain, with remaining parts taken from reference TRBV7-3 and TRBJ2-7, reads GAGVSQTPSNKVTEKGKYVELRCDPISGHTALYWYRQSLGQGPEFLIYFQGTGAADDSGLPNDRFFAVRPEGSVSTLKIQRTERGDSAVYLCASSPGLGKSYEQYFGPGTRLTVT.

This clone came up once. This sequence joins TRBV15 and TRBJ2-1; D unclear. V lost 4 bases to trimming and J lost 4 bases, with 8 bases between them. CDR1 and CDR2 from the germline V gene are LNHNV and YYDKDF (reference sequence). The CDR3 has 13 amino acids. CDR3 amino acids: CATSIPGYNEQFF. CDR3 nucleotide sequence: TGTGCCACCAGCATTCCCGGTTACAATGAGCAGTTCTTC.

The CDR3 region has the DNA TGTGCCAGCAGCGCGACAGGTTCTTCGTCCTACGAGCAGTACTTC. Encoded protein: CASSATGSSSYEQYF. J is TRBJ2-7 and V is TRBV9; TRBD1 is a possible D gene (6 bases). V was shortened by 3 bases and J by 1 base, with 14 bases between the two germline ends. This CDR3 spans 15 amino acids. Per the germline V gene, CDR1 is SGDLS and CDR2 is YYNGEE. The full variable domain, in which reference TRBV9 and TRBJ2-7 provide the parts outside the CDR3, is DSGVTQTPKHLITATGQRVTLRCSPRSGDLSVYWYQQSLDQGLQFLIQYYNGEERAKGNILERFSAQQFPDLHSELNLSSLELGDSALYFCASSATGSSSYEQYFGPGTRLTVT.

This chain links TRBV7-6 with TRBJ2-1, with D possibly being TRBD2 (7 bases). Germline CDR1 SGHVS, CDR2 FNYEAQ. V lost 2 bases and J 1 base, leaving 21 bases between the germline ends. This CDR3 spans 19 amino acids. Written as DNA, the CDR3 is TGTGCCAGCAGCTTAAGGTCGAGCGTTGGGGGGGCTTCCTACAATGAGCAGTTCTTC. It is translated as CASSLRSSVGGASYNEQFF.

This clone came up once. The V and J genes are TRBV27 and TRBJ2-5; D is undetermined. Per the germline V gene, CDR1 is MNHEY and CDR2 is SMNVEV (reference sequence). The V and J ends lost 2 bases and 3 bases respectively, with 7 bases between them. This CDR3 region has 13 residues. DNA of the CDR3: TGTGCCAGCAGTTTAATACGGGAAGAGACCCAGTACTTC. Residues: CASSLIREETQYF.